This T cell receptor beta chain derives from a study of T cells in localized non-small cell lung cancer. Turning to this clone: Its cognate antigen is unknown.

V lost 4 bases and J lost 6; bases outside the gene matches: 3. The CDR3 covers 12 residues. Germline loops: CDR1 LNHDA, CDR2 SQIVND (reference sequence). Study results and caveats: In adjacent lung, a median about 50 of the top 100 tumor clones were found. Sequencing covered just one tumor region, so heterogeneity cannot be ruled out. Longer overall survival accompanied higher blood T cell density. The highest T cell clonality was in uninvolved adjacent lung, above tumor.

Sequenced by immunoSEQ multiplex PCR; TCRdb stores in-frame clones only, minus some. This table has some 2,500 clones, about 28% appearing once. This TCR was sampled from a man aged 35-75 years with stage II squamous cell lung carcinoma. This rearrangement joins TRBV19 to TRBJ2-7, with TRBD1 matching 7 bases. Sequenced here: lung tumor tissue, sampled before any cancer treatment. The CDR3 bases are TGTGCCAGTAGTACTAACAGGGGCGAGCAGTACTTC. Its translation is CASSTNRGEQYF.